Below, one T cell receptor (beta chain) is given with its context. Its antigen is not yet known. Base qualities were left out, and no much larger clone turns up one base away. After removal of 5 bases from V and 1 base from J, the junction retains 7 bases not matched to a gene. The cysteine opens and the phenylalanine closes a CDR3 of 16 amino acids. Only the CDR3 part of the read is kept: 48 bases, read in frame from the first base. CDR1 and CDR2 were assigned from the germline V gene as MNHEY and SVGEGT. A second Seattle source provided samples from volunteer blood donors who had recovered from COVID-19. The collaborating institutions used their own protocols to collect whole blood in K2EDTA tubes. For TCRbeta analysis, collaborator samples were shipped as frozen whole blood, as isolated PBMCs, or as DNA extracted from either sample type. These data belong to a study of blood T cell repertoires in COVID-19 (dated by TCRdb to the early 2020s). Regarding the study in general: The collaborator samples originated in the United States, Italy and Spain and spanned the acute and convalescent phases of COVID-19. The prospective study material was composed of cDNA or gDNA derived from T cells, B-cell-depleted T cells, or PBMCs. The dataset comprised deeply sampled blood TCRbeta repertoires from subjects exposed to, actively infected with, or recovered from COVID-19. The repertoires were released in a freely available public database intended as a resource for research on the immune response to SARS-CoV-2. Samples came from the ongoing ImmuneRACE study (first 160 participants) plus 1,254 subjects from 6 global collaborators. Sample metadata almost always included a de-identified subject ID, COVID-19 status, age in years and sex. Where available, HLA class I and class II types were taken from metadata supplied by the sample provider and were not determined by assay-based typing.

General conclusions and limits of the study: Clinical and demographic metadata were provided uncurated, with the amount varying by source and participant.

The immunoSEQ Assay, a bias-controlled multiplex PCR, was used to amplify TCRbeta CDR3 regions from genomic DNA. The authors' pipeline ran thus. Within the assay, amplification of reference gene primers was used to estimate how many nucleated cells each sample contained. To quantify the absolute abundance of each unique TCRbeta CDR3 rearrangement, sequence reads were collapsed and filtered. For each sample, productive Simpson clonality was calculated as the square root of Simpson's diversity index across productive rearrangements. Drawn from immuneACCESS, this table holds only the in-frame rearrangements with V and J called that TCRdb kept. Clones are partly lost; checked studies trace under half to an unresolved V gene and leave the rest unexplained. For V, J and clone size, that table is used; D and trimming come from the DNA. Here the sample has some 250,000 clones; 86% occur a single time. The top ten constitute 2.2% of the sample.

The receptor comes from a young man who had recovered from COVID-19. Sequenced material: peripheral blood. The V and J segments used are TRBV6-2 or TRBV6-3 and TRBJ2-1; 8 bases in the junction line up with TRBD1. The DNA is TGTGCCAGCAGTGATCAGGGGGCGAGGTCCTACAATGAGCAGTTCTTC. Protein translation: CASSDQGARSYNEQFF.